This TCR beta chain comes out of a study of monozygotic twins with inflammatory bowel disease. For each CDR3 protein, TCRdb gives one entry from its re-call of the 5' RACE reads, without DNA. The specimen's table records approximately 300,000 distinct CDR3 sequences. General observations from the study: Immunosuppressive treatment differences may have increased patient repertoire variability.

Germline assignment: CDR1 MNHEY and CDR2 SVGEGT. This CDR3 has 16 amino acids. A note on this clonotype: Its antigen is currently unknown.

Sequencing was performed on blood. This chain connects TRBV6-2 or TRBV6-3 to TRBJ1-1; as DNA is missing, the TRBD1 call by TCRdb cannot be tested. The source is a human donor with ulcerative colitis or Crohn's disease, or a healthy co-twin of an affected twin (not recorded which). The CDR3 loop is CASSYMGQGMNTEAFF.